The 7 T cell receptor beta chains below come from one sample, sequenced in a study of T cell repertoires in cytomegalovirus infection. TCRdb passed the reads through MiXCR, listing each CDR3 protein once. The table shows about 330,000 distinct CDR3 sequences, with more than 8% occurring only once. The specimen was PBMCs. Receptors originate from a human donor in good health (CMV status not recorded). Some clones in this sample may be carry-over from other donors' samples.

V gene TRBV12-3 or TRBV12-4 combines with J gene TRBJ1-2, with D perhaps matching TRBD1 (5 bases). The CDR3 length is 14 residues. Trimming pared 2 bases from V and 6 bases from J, leaving 13 bases between. The CDR3 nucleotides are TGTGCCAGCAGTTTATTGTCCAGGGCAAATGGCTACACCTTC. Translating it yields CASSLLSRANGYTF.

J is TRBJ2-7 and V is TRBV7-3, with TRBD2 identical over 9 bases. Germline loops: CDR1 SGHTA, CDR2 FQGTGA. V gave up 2 bases and J gave up 2 bases; unmatched junction bases: 4. The CDR3 length is 15 residues. This CDR3 reads CASSLQAGGPYEQYF. For the CDR3, the DNA is TGTGCCAGCAGCTTACAAGCGGGGGGACCCTACGAGCAGTACTTC.

The J gene is TRBJ1-1, the V gene TRBV14; maybe TRBD1 (6 bases). The CDR3 spans 13 residues. Trimming shortened V by 2 bases and J by 10 bases, and 14 bases separated the two germline ends. In germline, CDR1 is SGHDN, CDR2 FVKESK. The CDR3 DNA follows: TGTGCCAGCAGCCAATCCTTGGGGGCTGGAGCTTTCTTT. Its translation is CASSQSLGAGAFF.

J is TRBJ2-6 and V is TRBV7-9, with 7 bases lining up with TRBD1. V shed 7 bases and J 2 bases; nucleotides not matched to a gene: 11. Germline-derived CDR1 and CDR2 are SEHNR and FQNEAQ (reference sequence). The CDR3 is 17 amino acids. CDR3 protein: CASIFGQAGTGANVLTF. CDR3 coding DNA: TGTGCCAGCATCTTCGGACAGGCTGGAACTGGGGCCAACGTCCTGACTTTC. The full variable domain, its missing parts supplied by reference TRBV7-9 and TRBJ2-6, is DTGVSQNPRHKITKRGQNVTFRCDPISEHNRLYWYRQTLGQGPEFLTYFQNEAQLEKSRLLSDRFSAERPKGSFSTLEIQRTEQGDSAMYLCASIFGQAGTGANVLTFGAGSRLTVL.

Only a few counts were recorded for this clonotype. This chain uses TRBV7-2 with TRBJ2-1, with 10 nucleotides matching TRBD1. Losses at the gene ends were 3 bases for V and 4 bases for J; bases not matched to a gene: 3. The CDR3 is 15 amino acids. The germline V gene has CDR1 SGHTA and CDR2 FQGNSA. The CDR3 protein is CASSFRQGAYNEQFF. The CDR3 nucleotides read TGTGCCAGCAGCTTCCGACAGGGGGCGTACAATGAGCAGTTCTTC.

The rearrangement links TRBV7-9 to TRBJ2-3; D is ambiguous. The CDR3 is 13 amino acids. Germline V lookup: CDR1 SEHNR, CDR2 FQNEAQ (reference sequence). V was trimmed by 4 bases and J by 4 bases, leaving 9 bases between them. The CDR3 sequence: CASSSPPPDTQYF. In nucleotides, the CDR3 is TGTGCCAGCAGCTCTCCCCCCCCAGATACGCAGTATTTT.

The gene calls are TRBV6-2 or TRBV6-3 and TRBJ2-2, with D uncertain. Trimming removed 6 bases from V and 8 bases from J, with 10 bases in between. The CDR3 consists of 12 residues. The germline V gene encodes CDR1 MNHEY and CDR2 SVGEGT. For the CDR3, the DNA is TGTGCCAGCAGACGAAGCACGGGGGAGCTGTTTTTT. As protein: CASRRSTGELFF.